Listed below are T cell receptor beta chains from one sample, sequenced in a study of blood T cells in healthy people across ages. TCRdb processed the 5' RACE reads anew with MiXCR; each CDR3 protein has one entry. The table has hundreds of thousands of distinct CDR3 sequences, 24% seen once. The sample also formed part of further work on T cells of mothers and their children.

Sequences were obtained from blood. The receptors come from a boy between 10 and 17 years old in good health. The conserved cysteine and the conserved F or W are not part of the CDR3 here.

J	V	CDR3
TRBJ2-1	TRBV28	ASSPGLARNEQF
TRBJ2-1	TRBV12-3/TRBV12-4	ASSKAEGGNNEQF
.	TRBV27	ASSSQTYEQY
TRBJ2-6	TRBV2	ASRETGGTGANVLT
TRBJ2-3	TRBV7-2	ASSLVYKSTDTQY
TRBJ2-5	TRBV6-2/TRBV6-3	ASSFPTFYSDHTRKETQY
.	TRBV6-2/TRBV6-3	ASSYRTSGGANEQF
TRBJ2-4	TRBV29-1	SVRGVSNTQY
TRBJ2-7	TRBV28	ASSLCRS
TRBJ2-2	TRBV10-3	AISDFDTGELF
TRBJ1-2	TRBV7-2	ASSPGHYGYT
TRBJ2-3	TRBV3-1	ASSQDAAGVADTQY
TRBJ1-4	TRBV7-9	ASSSTENNEKLF
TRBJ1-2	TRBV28	ASRNKHLGGPYGYT
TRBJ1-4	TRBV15	ATSRRDRGEKLF
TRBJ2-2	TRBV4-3	ASSQVPGQGAGELF
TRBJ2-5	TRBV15	ATSRGTNQETQY
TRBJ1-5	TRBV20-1	SASNTKNQPQH
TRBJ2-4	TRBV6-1	ASIPDHPADIQY
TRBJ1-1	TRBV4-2	ASSGPEGGRAGNTEAF
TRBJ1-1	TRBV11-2	ASSLGAARVNTEAF
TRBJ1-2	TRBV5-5	ASSLEENYGYT
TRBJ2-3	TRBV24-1	AAHDSRTTQY
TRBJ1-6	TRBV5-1	ASSPGQGKSPLH
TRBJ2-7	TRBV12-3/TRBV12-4	ASSPTGGNREQY
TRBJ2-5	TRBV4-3	ASSQGFGGGKTQY